This is a list of T cell receptor beta chains from one sample in a study of shared clonotypes between healthy human individuals. Sequencing used immunoSEQ multiplex PCR; TCRdb keeps in-frame clones, though not all of them. The sample lists 2 million to 2.5 million clones; 85% to 95% were seen once. Input material: naive CD8+ T cells sorted from blood. The receptors here all came from a man in his late teens or twenties in good health. Each CDR3 is given with its conserved first and last residue. D genes are given only for firm matches. A clone size is listed for some rows: how often the clone was seen (once, few, many), or a class if it is expanded.

D gene	V gene	clone size	J gene	CDR3 DNA	CDR3 protein
.	TRBV27	.	TRBJ2-3	TGTGCCAGCAGTCCCTGGGGGAGCACAGATACGCAGTATTTT	CASSPWGSTDTQYF
.	TRBV27	.	TRBJ1-5	TGTGCCAGCAGTCCCCGAGATGTGAATTGGGATCAGCCCCAGCATTTT	CASSPRDVNWDQPQHF
.	TRBV6-5	.	TRBJ1-5	TGTGCCAGCAGTTACGCAGAAGCAGGGCCCCAGCATTTT	CASSYAEAGPQHF
.	TRBV19	.	TRBJ2-2	TGTGCCAGTAGGGATGGGACGGCGGGTACCGGGGAGCTGTTTTTT	CASRDGTAGTGELFF
.	TRBV4-1	.	TRBJ2-6	TGCGCCAGCAGCCAGGAAGGAGGTGGCTCTGGGGCCAACGTCCTGACTTTC	CASSQEGGGSGANVLTF
.	TRBV7-9	.	TRBJ2-1	TGTGCCAGCAGCCCTGGGGGCTCCCTTCCTAACAATGAGCAGTTCTTC	CASSPGGSLPNNEQFF
TRBD1	TRBV28	.	TRBJ1-5	TGTGCCAGCAGCGACAGGGGCCTCAATCAGCCCCAGCATTTT	CASSDRGLNQPQHF
.	TRBV30	once	TRBJ1-2	TGTGCCTGGAGTTTTAAGGACGGGCGAGGCTACACCTTC	CAWSFKDGRGYTF
.	TRBV9	.	TRBJ1-1	TGTGCCAGCAGCGGGCAGGGTTCCCAGCTATTAGGAGCTGAAGCTTTCTTT	CASSGQGSQLLGAEAFF
.	TRBV6-1	.	TRBJ2-6	TGTACGACTCAGGACTGGGCCAACGTCCTGACTTTC	CTTQDWANVLTF
TRBD2	TRBV7-9	.	TRBJ2-2	TGTGCCAGCAGCTTCGGACTAGCAGGGACCGGGGAGCTGTTTTTT	CASSFGLAGTGELFF
.	TRBV11-2	.	TRBJ2-7	TGTGCCAGCAGCTTATCCGGGCAGAACAACGAGCAGTACTTC	CASSLSGQNNEQYF
.	TRBV20-1	.	TRBJ2-1	TGCAGTGCAGACACGGATGAGCAGTTCTTC	CSADTDEQFF
TRBD1	TRBV2	.	TRBJ1-3	TGTGCCAGCAGCCGGGACAGGGGCCCTGGAAACACCATATATTTT	CASSRDRGPGNTIYF
.	TRBV15	.	TRBJ1-5	TGTGCCACCAGCAGAGATAAGTATCAGCCCCAGCATTTT	CATSRDKYQPQHF
TRBD1	TRBV5-6	few	TRBJ1-1	TGTGCCAGCAGCTTCGGGACAGGGAACACTGAAGCTTTCTTT	CASSFGTGNTEAFF
TRBD1	TRBV10-2	once	TRBJ2-7	TGCGCCAGCAGTGAGGGGACAGGGGGCCTCGACGAGCAGTACTTC	CASSEGTGGLDEQYF
.	TRBV6-5	.	TRBJ2-7	TGTGCCAGCAGTTACTCGAAAACAGAGTACGAGCAGTACTTC	CASSYSKTEYEQYF
.	TRBV27	.	TRBJ2-1	TGTGCCAGCAGTTTATGGAGGGGGAAGGGCAATGAGCAGTTCTTC	CASSLWRGKGNEQFF
TRBD1	TRBV6-5	.	TRBJ1-2	TGTGCCAGCAGTTATAACCAGGGGGGCGGCTACACCTTC	CASSYNQGGGYTF
.	TRBV7-9	.	TRBJ2-3	TGTGCCAGCAGCCTCATAGGAGGGGGCGGGGATACGCAGTATTTT	CASSLIGGGGDTQYF
TRBD1	TRBV19	.	TRBJ2-7	TGTGCCAGTACCGCGACAGGGAGCTCCTACGAGCAGTACTTC	CASTATGSSYEQYF
TRBD1	TRBV4-2	.	TRBJ2-7	TGTGCCAGCAGCCAGACCGGGACAGGGGTTTACGAGCAGTACTTC	CASSQTGTGVYEQYF
.	TRBV6-6	.	TRBJ2-7	TGTGCCAGCAGTTCGACTAGACAGAGCTACGAGCAGTACTTC	CASSSTRQSYEQYF
.	TRBV5-8	.	TRBJ2-3	TGTGCCAGCAGCCTTTTTAGCACAGATACGCAGTATTTT	CASSLFSTDTQYF
.	TRBV5-6	.	TRBJ1-3	TGTGCCAGCAGCTTGGGCAGAGCTGGAAACACCATATATTTT	CASSLGRAGNTIYF
.	TRBV27	.	TRBJ2-7	TGTGCCAGCAGTTTAGCCCAGGGACGGCTTGGCGAGCAGTACTTC	CASSLAQGRLGEQYF
.	TRBV11-2	.	TRBJ2-2	TGTGCCAGCAGCCCGACGGGGGATACCGGGGAGCTGTTTTTT	CASSPTGDTGELFF
TRBD1	TRBV29-1	.	TRBJ2-7	TGCAGCGTTATACAGGGGGCGGAAAACGAGCAGTACTTC	CSVIQGAENEQYF
TRBD2	TRBV4-1	.	TRBJ2-3	TGCGCCAGCAGCCAAACCCCGGAGGGAGGGCCCGGAGGAGATACGCAGTATTTT	CASSQTPEGGPGGDTQYF
.	TRBV19	.	TRBJ1-5	TGTGCCACCGACCCGGGACGGTATAGCAATCAGCCCCAGCATTTT	CATDPGRYSNQPQHF
.	TRBV7-2	.	TRBJ1-2	TGTGCCAGCAGCCCACCCATGGGTTTAACTGGGGGTGGCTACACCTTC	CASSPPMGLTGGGYTF
TRBD2	TRBV27	.	TRBJ2-2	TGTGCCAGCAGTTTACGGCGGGGGGCGTCCCCAGGGGAGCTGTTTTTT	CASSLRRGASPGELFF
TRBD2	TRBV6-6	.	TRBJ2-5	TGTGCCAGCAGCCGATCGGGGGGATGGGGAGAGACCCAGTACTTC	CASSRSGGWGETQYF
.	TRBV7-6	.	TRBJ2-7	TGTGCCAGCAGCTTAGCTGAGATAGGGTACGAGCAGTACTTC	CASSLAEIGYEQYF
.	TRBV7-3	.	TRBJ2-2	TGTGCCAGCAGCTCCCTTGTACAGGAGAACACCGGGGAGCTGTTTTTT	CASSSLVQENTGELFF
.	TRBV10-3	.	TRBJ2-7	TGTGCCATCAGTGAAGAGGGCGGCGAGCAGTACTTC	CAISEEGGEQYF
TRBD1	TRBV4-1	once	TRBJ2-5	TGCGCCAGCAGTCAAAAGGACAGGGGACTTGAGACCCAGTACTTC	CASSQKDRGLETQYF
TRBD2	TRBV4-2	.	TRBJ2-2	TGTGCCAGCGGGATTACTAGCGGGGTGGCCGGGGAGCTGTTTTTT	CASGITSGVAGELFF
TRBD2	TRBV4-3	.	TRBJ2-1	TGCGCCAGCAGCCGTATACTAGCGGAGAGCAATGAGCAGTTCTTC	CASSRILAESNEQFF
.	TRBV25-1	.	TRBJ2-7	TGTGCCAGCAGTGAACCCGAGGCCCCTTACGAGCAGTACTTC	CASSEPEAPYEQYF
TRBD2	TRBV10-2	.	TRBJ2-1	TGCGCCAGCAGTGAGGAGGTAGCGGGATCCTACAATGAGCAGTTCTTC	CASSEEVAGSYNEQFF
.	TRBV11-2	.	TRBJ2-7	TGTGCCAGCAGCTGGGGACCTTTAAGCTCCTACGAGCAGTACTTC	CASSWGPLSSYEQYF
.	TRBV7-8	.	TRBJ2-3	TGTGCCAGCAGCGGGCCCTCAGAGGATACGCAGTATTTT	CASSGPSEDTQYF
TRBD1	TRBV9	.	TRBJ2-5	TGTGCCAGCAGCGGAATGCAGGGGGCGAACACTTTTGTCCAAGAGACCCAGTACTTC	CASSGMQGANTFVQETQYF
.	TRBV5-1	.	TRBJ1-1	TGCGCCAGCAGCTTTTTAGGTCCCCTGAACACTGAAGCTTTCTTT	CASSFLGPLNTEAFF
.	TRBV7-7	.	TRBJ2-1	TGTGCTAGCAGCTTAGCTGGCAGACCCAATGAGCAGTTCTTC	CASSLAGRPNEQFF
.	TRBV28	.	TRBJ2-5	TGTGCCAGCAGTTTCGGGCGGGACCACCAAGAGACCCAGTACTTC	CASSFGRDHQETQYF
.	TRBV10-3	.	TRBJ2-3	TGTGCCATGGGGGGACAGTGGGCCGATACGCAGTATTTT	CAMGGQWADTQYF
TRBD2	TRBV5-1	.	TRBJ2-5	TGCGCCAGCAGCTTGGATTATGGCGGGAGAGGGAAAGAGACCCAGTACTTC	CASSLDYGGRGKETQYF
.	TRBV10-3	.	TRBJ2-1	TGTGCCATCGGGGTAGGGGGGACAGAGCAGTTCTTC	CAIGVGGTEQFF
TRBD1	TRBV2	.	TRBJ2-2	TGTGCCAGCAGACCCGGGACAGAGAACACCGGGGAGCTGTTTTTT	CASRPGTENTGELFF
.	TRBV5-6	.	TRBJ1-5	TGTGCCAGCAGCTTGGCAAGACGGAGCAATCAGCCCCAGCATTTT	CASSLARRSNQPQHF
TRBD1	TRBV6-4	.	TRBJ2-7	TGTGCCAGCAGTACGGACAGGGGGTACGAGCAGTACTTC	CASSTDRGYEQYF
.	TRBV4-1	.	TRBJ2-1	TGCGCCAGCAGCCAGGACCGTAGCTCCTACAATGAGCAGTTCTTC	CASSQDRSSYNEQFF
.	TRBV6-1	.	TRBJ2-7	TGTGCCAGCAGTGAAGGGGCCCCAGGGGCCCCCTACGAGCAGTACTTC	CASSEGAPGAPYEQYF
.	TRBV7-9	once	TRBJ1-1	TGTGCCAGCAGCTTACTTTTCGAGGGAACTGAAGCTTTCTTT	CASSLLFEGTEAFF
.	TRBV5-8	.	TRBJ1-4	TGTGCCAGCAGCTATCGATCCGAAAAACTGTTTTTT	CASSYRSEKLFF
.	TRBV15	.	TRBJ2-7	TGTGCCACCAGCTCCCATGAGGGATTCCACGAGCAGTACTTC	CATSSHEGFHEQYF
TRBD1	TRBV10-3	.	TRBJ2-1	TGTGCCATCAGTAGGACAGGGGAAGGGTACAATGAGCAGTTCTTC	CAISRTGEGYNEQFF